A single sample is the source of the 2 T cell receptor beta chains below, sequenced in a study of post-analysis software for immune sequencing data. Study-level points and caveats: Comparison of patients with controls showed a handful of TRBV segments more frequent in patients, TRBV5-6, TRBV5-1 and TRBV20-1 among them.

These receptors have no identified antigens. Unique-molecular-identifier-tagged TCR beta cDNA libraries were used. MiXCR, applied by TCRdb to the PCR reads, yields one record per CDR3 protein. The sample includes hundreds of thousands of distinct CDR3 sequences, approximately 57% of them seen just once. The specimen sequenced was blood. Source of these receptors: a girl aged 10 to 17 with multiple sclerosis.

The chain joins TRBV5-1 to TRBJ2-7, with 9 bases aligning to TRBD1. This CDR3 has 14 amino acids. Germline V gene sequence: CDR1 SGHRS, CDR2 YFSETQ. V lost 2 bases and J lost 3; bases outside the gene matches: 3. This chain's CDR3 is CASSLTGGRYEQYF. CDR3 coding DNA: TGCGCCAGCAGCTTAACAGGGGGCCGCTACGAGCAGTACTTC. Filled out from reference TRBV5-1 and TRBJ2-7, the complete variable domain reads KAGVTQTPRYLIKTRGQQVTLSCSPISGHRSVSWYQQTPGQGLQFLFEYFSETQRNKGNFPGRFSGRQFSNSRSEMNVSTLELGDSALYLCASSLTGGRYEQYFGPGTRLTVT.

In this sample, this clonotype turned up a few times. The rearrangement joins TRBV3-1 to TRBJ2-7, with D tentatively TRBD2 (5 bases). This CDR3 spans 13 amino acids. The V gene lost 5 bases and the J gene lost 2 bases, with 10 bases spanning the gap. Germline CDR1 reads LGHDT; CDR2 reads YNNKEL (reference sequence). The CDR3 DNA is TGTGCCAGCAGCTCCGGGATCACCTACGAGCAGTACTTC. Amino acid sequence: CASSSGITYEQYF.